These 24 T cell receptor beta chains share one sample of origin, sequenced in a study of OX40 agonist ivuxolimab in advanced cancers. TCRdb's copy holds only in-frame clones and misses some; the assay was immunoSEQ multiplex PCR. Here the sample spans fewer than 80,000 clones, roughly 85% being singletons. Source: CD4+ or CD8+ T cells sorted from blood, taken in a trial of the OX40 agonist ivuxolimab. The receptors shown here come from an adult with an advanced solid tumor such as melanoma, head and neck, liver or kidney cancer.

This chain joins TRBV7-3 and TRBJ2-1; 11 positions match TRBD2. The V gene end was trimmed by 3 bases and the J gene end by 7 bases; junction bases not matched to a gene: 8. This CDR3 spans 16 amino acids. Germline V gives CDR1 SGHTA, CDR2 FQGTGA. CDR3 bases: TGTGCCAGCAGCTTGCAAACTAGCGGGGGCTATAATGAGCAGTTCTTC. Its translation: CASSLQTSGGYNEQFF.

This chain uses TRBV7-2 with TRBJ2-7; 9 nucleotides line up with TRBD2. The junction had 4 bases not matched to a gene; V was cut back by 4 bases and J by 0 bases. The CDR3 runs to 15 residues. Germline lookup yields CDR1 SGHTA and CDR2 FQGNSA. The CDR3 DNA is TGTGCCAGCAGCTCCTATAGCGGGAGCTCCTACGAGCAGTACTTC. This gives the protein CASSSYSGSSYEQYF.

The chain's CDR3 is CARSLAAGGPYYEQYF. CDR3 nucleotide sequence: TGTGCCAGAAGCTTGGCAGCGGGAGGGCCCTACTACGAGCAGTACTTC. The chain joins TRBV5-3 to TRBJ2-7; 10 bases line up with TRBD2. TRBV5-3 falls under the ORF class, with uncertain function. CDR3 length: 16 residues. With 0 bases clipped from V and 3 bases from J, the junction kept 6 bases outside the gene matches.

The chain has TRBV27 and TRBJ2-2, with TRBD2 matching over 7 bases. The CDR3 is 14 residues long. Germline V gene lookup returns CDR1 MNHEY and CDR2 SMNVEV (reference sequence). Losses at the gene ends were 8 bases for V and 0 bases for J; bases not matched to a gene: 3. The CDR3 coding sequence is TGTGCCAGCGGGAGGGTGGCGAACACCGGGGAGCTGTTTTTT. The encoded protein is CASGRVANTGELFF.

The rearrangement uses TRBV11-2 and TRBJ1-3; 9 bases are shared with TRBD1. CDR3 length: 14 amino acids. With 5 bases clipped from V and 4 bases from J, the junction kept 3 bases outside the gene matches. Germline CDR1 and CDR2: SGHAT and FQNNGV. CDR3 nucleotides: TGTGCCAGCAGCAAGGACAGGGGCGGAAACACCATATATTTT. It codes for CASSKDRGGNTIYF.

The CDR3: CAISESGGPGYGYTF. The DNA of the CDR3 is TGTGCCATCAGTGAGTCGGGGGGGCCAGGGTATGGCTACACCTTC. V is TRBV10-3 and J is TRBJ1-2; weak D call: TRBD1 (6 bases). This CDR3 comprises 15 residues. Germline V gene sequence: CDR1 ENHRY, CDR2 SYGVKD. The V and J ends lost 0 bases and 5 bases respectively, with 13 bases between them.

This clone was detected once. The V call is TRBV19, the J call TRBJ2-1; 7 bases are shared with TRBD1. This CDR3 spans 14 amino acids. The trim removed 1 base at V and 3 bases at J, leaving 0 bases unmatched. Germline CDR1 and CDR2: LNHDA and SQIVND (reference sequence). CDR3 amino acids: CASSIGQGYNEQFF. DNA for the CDR3: TGTGCCAGTAGTATAGGACAGGGCTACAATGAGCAGTTCTTC. Full variable domain (remainder filled in from reference TRBV19 and TRBJ2-1): DGGITQSPKYLFRKEGQNVTLSCEQNLNHDAMYWYRQDPGQGLRLIYYSQIVNDFQKGDIAEGYSVSREKKESFPLTVTSAQKNPTAFYLCASSIGQGYNEQFFGPGTRLTVL.

This clone was seen once. The CDR3 is CASSEYKWGADYGYTF. DNA for the CDR3: TGTGCCAGCAGTGAATATAAGTGGGGGGCTGACTATGGCTACACCTTC. This chain joins TRBV25-1 and TRBJ1-2; possible D gene TRBD1, 6 bases. Between the trimmed V and J ends, which lost 0 bases and 3 bases, there was a span of 14 bases. CDR1 and CDR2 (germline): MGHDK, SYGVNS. This CDR3 is built from 16 residues.

In its sample, this clone was seen once. J is TRBJ2-7 and V is TRBV7-6, with 7 bases matching TRBD2. Germline-derived CDR1 and CDR2 are SGHVS and FNYEAQ. The junction had 10 bases not matched to a gene; V was cut back by 3 bases and J by 5 bases. The CDR3 totals 15 residues. The CDR3 loop reads CASSLGSAGRDEQYF. CDR3 DNA sequence: TGTGCCAGCAGCTTGGGGTCAGCGGGGAGAGACGAGCAGTACTTC.

The chain recombines TRBV5-1 with TRBJ1-1; 7 bases are shared with TRBD1. CDR1 and CDR2 (germline): SGHRS, YFSETQ. With 4 bases clipped from V and 8 bases from J, the junction kept 14 bases outside the gene matches. This CDR3 region has 15 residues. CDR3 in amino acids: CASSLEGQSHGEAFF. In nucleotides, the CDR3 is TGCGCCAGCAGCCTGGAGGGACAGTCCCACGGCGAAGCTTTCTTT.

V and J are TRBV7-9 and TRBJ2-4; perhaps D is TRBD1 or TRBD2 (6 bases each). Germline V CDR1 and CDR2: SEHNR, FQNEAQ (reference sequence). V was cut by 4 bases and J by 8 bases, with 18 bases left in between. This CDR3 spans 15 amino acids. The CDR3 DNA reads TGTGCCAGCAGCTCTGCCGACAGGTGGGGGGACATTCAGTACTTC. As protein: CASSSADRWGDIQYF.

This clone was seen only a few times. CDR3 DNA: TGTGCCAGCAGTGAATGGGGGCAGGGGAACACCGGGGAGCTGTTTTTT. Translated: CASSEWGQGNTGELFF. This chain uses TRBV25-1 with TRBJ2-2; a possible D gene is TRBD1 (6 bases). The CDR3 length is 16 residues. V gave up 1 base and J gave up 1 base, with 10 bases separating them. From germline, CDR1 is MGHDK and CDR2 SYGVNS.

This chain uses TRBV30 with TRBJ2-1, with D perhaps assigned TRBD1 or TRBD2 (5 bases each). From germline, CDR1 is GTSNPN and CDR2 SVGIG (reference sequence). CDR3 size: 18 residues. Deletions cut 4 bases from V and 6 bases from J, with 28 bases between. CDR3 amino acids: CAWIPDRIAPPGINEQFF. The CDR3 DNA sequence: TGTGCCTGGATACCCGACAGAATTGCCCCCCCCGGGATCAATGAGCAGTTCTTC. The full variable domain, rest sourced from reference TRBV30 and TRBJ2-1, is SQTIHQWPATLVQPVGSPLSLECTVEGTSNPNLYWYRQAAGRGLQLLFYSVGIGQISSEVPQNLSASRPQDRQFILSSKKLLLSDSGFYLCAWIPDRIAPPGINEQFFGPGTRLTVL.

This CDR3 is CASSFSAGYAAQYF. CDR3 sequence (DNA): TGTGCCAGCAGCTTCTCTGCTGGGTACGCGGCCCAGTACTTC. The chain employs TRBV7-8 and TRBJ2-5; unclear D gene. Trimming left V 3 bases short and J 9 bases short, with 17 bases between. The CDR3 is 14 residues long. Per the germline V gene, CDR1 is SGHVS and CDR2 is FQNEAQ.

This chain links TRBV15 with TRBJ1-5, with 8 bases identical to TRBD1. The J segment lost 7 bases and the V segment lost 4 bases, leaving 6 bases of the junction unmatched. Per the germline V gene, CDR1 is LNHNV and CDR2 is YYDKDF (reference sequence). The CDR3 is 14 residues long. This CDR3 reads CATSTGQGTQPQHF. DNA for the CDR3: TGTGCCACCAGCACCGGACAGGGTACCCAGCCCCAGCATTTT.

This rearrangement joins TRBV10-1 to TRBJ2-7, with 11 bases that match TRBD2. J was trimmed by 2 bases and V by 4 bases; bases with no gene match: 4. Per germline, CDR1 WNHNN and CDR2 SYGVQD (reference sequence). This CDR3 has 15 residues. DNA for the CDR3: TGCGCCAGCAGTGGAGGGACTAGCGGCCCCTACGAGCAGTACTTC. It is translated as CASSGGTSGPYEQYF.

The rearrangement joins TRBV5-1 to TRBJ2-4; no definite D call. Looked up from germline, CDR1 is SGHRS and CDR2 is YFSETQ. The CDR3 totals 13 residues. The ends were cut back, 0 bases at V and 5 bases at J, with 6 bases in the middle. For the CDR3, the DNA is TGCGCCAGCAGCTTGGGGGTCCAAAACATTCAGTACTTC. It is translated as CASSLGVQNIQYF.

V usage is TRBV5-1 and J usage is TRBJ2-4; 9 positions match TRBD1. V dropped 0 bases and J dropped 1; count of bases not matched to a gene: 8. The CDR3 loop spans 18 amino acids. Germline V gene lookup returns CDR1 SGHRS and CDR2 YFSETQ. The CDR3 here is CASSLGWGQGIAKNIQYF. DNA of the CDR3: TGCGCCAGCAGCTTGGGCTGGGGACAGGGAATTGCCAAAAACATTCAGTACTTC.

On this clone: The identical CDR3 is also encoded by other nucleotide sequences in the sample. This sequence joins TRBV6-5 and TRBJ2-3; D is unresolved. V lost 5 bases, J lost 1 base, and 4 bases lay in between. CDR3 size: 12 residues. Germline V gene sequence: CDR1 MNHEY, CDR2 SVGAGI. The DNA for the CDR3 is TGTGCCAGCAGTAGCCGCACAGATACGCAGTATTTT. Translating gives CASSSRTDTQYF.

This clone came up a few times. The chain couples TRBV28 to TRBJ1-6, with D unresolved. The CDR3 has 13 amino acids. V lost 3 bases and J 9 bases, leaving 9 bases between the germline ends. Germline-derived CDR1 and CDR2 are MDHEN and SYDVKM. Here the CDR3 DNA reads TGTGCCAGCAGTTTGGGGTTTGGTTCACCCCTCCACTTT. Translation gives CASSLGFGSPLHF.

The genes are TRBV14 and TRBJ1-4; D remains unclear. V lost 4 bases and J 5 bases, leaving 11 bases between the germline ends. The CDR3 runs 14 residues. Per the germline V gene, CDR1 is SGHDN and CDR2 is FVKESK. The CDR3 DNA reads TGTGCCAGCAGCCCCCTAGCGGGGAATGAAAAACTGTTTTTT. Its protein product is CASSPLAGNEKLFF.

This clone was observed a handful of times. This chain uses TRBV11-2 with TRBJ1-6; D uncertain. V was clipped by 3 bases and J by 4 bases, with 4 bases between them. The germline V gene has CDR1 SGHAT and CDR2 FQNNGV. This CDR3 has 13 residues. The CDR3, as DNA: TGTGCCAGCAGCTTGGCTTATAATTCACCCCTCCACTTT. Translated: CASSLAYNSPLHF.

This clone came up once. The V call is TRBV12-5, the J call TRBJ2-3; 8 positions match TRBD1. Germline V lookup: CDR1 LGHNT, CDR2 FRNRAP. This CDR3 has 15 amino acids. Trimming took 5 bases from V and 4 from J; bases not matched to a gene: 8. The CDR3 reads CASGLRGQGSDTQYF. The CDR3 DNA reads as TGTGCTAGTGGTCTCAGAGGACAGGGCTCAGATACGCAGTATTTT.

The chain links TRBV5-1 to TRBJ1-1, with TRBD1 identical over 8 bases. This CDR3 has 15 amino acids. CDR1 is SGHRS and CDR2 is YFSETQ in the germline V gene. V was pared by 4 bases and J by 6 bases, with 11 bases of the junction left unmatched. Here the CDR3 reads CASSPGQEKYSEAFF. The CDR3 DNA sequence: TGCGCCAGCAGCCCGGGACAGGAGAAGTATTCTGAAGCTTTCTTT.